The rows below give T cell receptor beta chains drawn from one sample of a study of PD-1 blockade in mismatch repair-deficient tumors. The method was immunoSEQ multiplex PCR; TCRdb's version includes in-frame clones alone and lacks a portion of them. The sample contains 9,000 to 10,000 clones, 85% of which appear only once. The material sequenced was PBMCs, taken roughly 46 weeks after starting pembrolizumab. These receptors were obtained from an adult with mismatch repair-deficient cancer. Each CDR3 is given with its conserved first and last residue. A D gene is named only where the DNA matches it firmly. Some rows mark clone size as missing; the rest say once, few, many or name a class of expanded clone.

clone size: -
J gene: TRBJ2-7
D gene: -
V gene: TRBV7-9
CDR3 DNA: TGTGCCAGCGGTGGTCGAGCCTACGAGCAGTACTTC
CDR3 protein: CASGGRAYEQYF

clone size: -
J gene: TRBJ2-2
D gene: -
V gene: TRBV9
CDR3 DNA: TGTGCCAGCAGCCTCCGAGTGGAGGGGGGGTACACCGGGGAGCTGTTTTTT
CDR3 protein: CASSLRVEGGYTGELFF

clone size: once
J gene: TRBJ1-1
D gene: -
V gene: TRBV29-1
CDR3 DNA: TGCAGCGTGGCAGGCGGGGCTGAAGCTTTCTTT
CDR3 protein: CSVAGGAEAFF

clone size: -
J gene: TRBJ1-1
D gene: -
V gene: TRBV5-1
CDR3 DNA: TGCGCCAGCAGCTTGGCCGGCGGAGACTTCATGAACACTGAAGCTTTCTTT
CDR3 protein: CASSLAGGDFMNTEAFF

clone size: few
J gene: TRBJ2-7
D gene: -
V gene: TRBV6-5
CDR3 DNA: TGTGCCAGCAGTTCCTACTACGAGCAGTACTTC
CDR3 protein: CASSSYYEQYF

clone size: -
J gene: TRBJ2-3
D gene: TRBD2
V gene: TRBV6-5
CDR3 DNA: TGTGCCAGCAGTTACGGGGGGGTTAGCACAGATACGCAGTATTTT
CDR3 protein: CASSYGGVSTDTQYF

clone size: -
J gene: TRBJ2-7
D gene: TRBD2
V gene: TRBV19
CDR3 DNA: TGTGCCAGTAGTATTGCCTTAGCGGGATCAAAGAGGGAGCAGTACTTC
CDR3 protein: CASSIALAGSKREQYF

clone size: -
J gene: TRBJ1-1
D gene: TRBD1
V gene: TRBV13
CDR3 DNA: TGTGCCAGCAGCTTGAGGGGGCGCGTCACTGAAGCTTTCTTT
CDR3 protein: CASSLRGRVTEAFF

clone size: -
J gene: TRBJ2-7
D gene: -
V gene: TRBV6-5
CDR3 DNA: TGTGCCAGCAGACGACCAGGGGCCGCGGGCGAGCAGTACTTC
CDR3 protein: CASRRPGAAGEQYF

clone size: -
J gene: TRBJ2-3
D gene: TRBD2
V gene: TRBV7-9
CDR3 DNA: TGTGCCAACGGACGACTAGCGGGAGGGGCAGATACGCAGTATTTT
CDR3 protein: CANGRLAGGADTQYF

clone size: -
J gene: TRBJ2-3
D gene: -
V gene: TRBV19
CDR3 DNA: TGTGCCAGTAGTATTCCCGCGGGCGCAGATACGCAGTATTTT
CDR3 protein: CASSIPAGADTQYF

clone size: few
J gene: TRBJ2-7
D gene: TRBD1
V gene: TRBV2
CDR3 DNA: TGTGCCAGCAGTTCCGGGACAGGGGGCTTTGAGCAGTACTTC
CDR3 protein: CASSSGTGGFEQYF

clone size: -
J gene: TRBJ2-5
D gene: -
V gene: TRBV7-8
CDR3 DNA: TGTGCCAGCAGCGGAGAGGGTCGGGCGGCAGGAGAGACCCAGTACTTC
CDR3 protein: CASSGEGRAAGETQYF

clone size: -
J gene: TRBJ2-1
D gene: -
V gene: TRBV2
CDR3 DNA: TGTGCCAGCAGTAGCGACTCCTACAATGAGCAGTTCTTC
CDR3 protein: CASSSDSYNEQFF

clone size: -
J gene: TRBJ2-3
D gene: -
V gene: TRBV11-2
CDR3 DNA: TGTGCCAGCAGCTTAATAACAACGGAGAGGACGCAGTATTTT
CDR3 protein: CASSLITTERTQYF

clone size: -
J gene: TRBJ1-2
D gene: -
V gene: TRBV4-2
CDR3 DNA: TGTGCCAGCAGCCAAGCTTTCCAAGCGGATGGCTACACCTTC
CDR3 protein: CASSQAFQADGYTF

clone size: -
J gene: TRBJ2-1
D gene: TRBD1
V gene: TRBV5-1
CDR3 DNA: TGCGCCAGCAGCTCGACGGCTACGGACAGGGGCAATGAGCAGTTCTTC
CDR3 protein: CASSSTATDRGNEQFF

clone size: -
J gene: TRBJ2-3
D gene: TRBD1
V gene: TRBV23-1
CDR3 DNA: TGCGCCAGCAAACTGATTAAACAGGGGACAGATACGCAGTATTTT
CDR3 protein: CASKLIKQGTDTQYF

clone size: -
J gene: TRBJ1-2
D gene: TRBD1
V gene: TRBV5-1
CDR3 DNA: TGCGCCAGCAGGTTTCAGGGGGGAACCTATGGCTACACCTTC
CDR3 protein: CASRFQGGTYGYTF

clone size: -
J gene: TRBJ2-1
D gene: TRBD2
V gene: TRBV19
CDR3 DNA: TGTGCCAGTAGTAGGGTTGGACTAGCGGGAGGGCCTAATGAGCAGTTCTTC
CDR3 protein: CASSRVGLAGGPNEQFF

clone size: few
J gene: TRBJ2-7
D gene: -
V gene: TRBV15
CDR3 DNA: TGTGCCACCAGCAGAGACAGGGTCTACGAGCAGTACTTC
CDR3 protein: CATSRDRVYEQYF

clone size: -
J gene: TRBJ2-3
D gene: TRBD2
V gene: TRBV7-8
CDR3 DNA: TGTGCCAGCAGCCTGCAAGCGGCTAGCGGGAGCACAGATACGCAGTATTTT
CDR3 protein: CASSLQAASGSTDTQYF

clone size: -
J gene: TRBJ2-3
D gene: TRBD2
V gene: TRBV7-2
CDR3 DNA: TGTGCCAGCAGCTTAGAGGGACTAGCGACAGATACGCAGTATTTT
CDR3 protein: CASSLEGLATDTQYF

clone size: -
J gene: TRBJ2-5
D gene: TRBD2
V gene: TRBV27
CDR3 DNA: TGTGCCAGCAGTCCAGGGACTAGCGGGAGGGCGCCGGACGGCCGCCAGTACTTC
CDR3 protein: CASSPGTSGRAPDGRQYF

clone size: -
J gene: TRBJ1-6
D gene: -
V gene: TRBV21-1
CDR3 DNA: TGTGCCAGCAGCAAGGCCGGTTTTGAGCGGACAGATAATTCACCCCTCCACTTT
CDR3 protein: CASSKAGFERTDNSPLHF

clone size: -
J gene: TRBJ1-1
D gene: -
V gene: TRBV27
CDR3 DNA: TGTGCCAGCAGTAGAACAGGGTTCACTGAAGCTTTCTTT
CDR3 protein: CASSRTGFTEAFF

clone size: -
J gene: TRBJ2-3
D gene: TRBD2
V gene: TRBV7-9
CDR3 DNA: TGTGCCAGCTCCTATATTACGGGAGGAGACACAGATACGCAGTATTTT
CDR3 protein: CASSYITGGDTDTQYF

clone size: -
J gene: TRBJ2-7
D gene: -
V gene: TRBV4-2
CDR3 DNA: TGTGCCAGCGGACAACCAAGCTCCTACGAGCAGTACTTC
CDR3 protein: CASGQPSSYEQYF

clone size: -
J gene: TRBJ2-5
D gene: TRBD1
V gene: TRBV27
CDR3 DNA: TGTGCCAGCAGCGGCAGGGGACAGGCCGGAGAGACCCAGTACTTC
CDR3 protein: CASSGRGQAGETQYF

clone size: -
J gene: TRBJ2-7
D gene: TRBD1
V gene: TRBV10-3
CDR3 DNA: TGTGCCATCAGTGACCCTGGGTCTAAGTTGGACAGGTCCAACGAGCAGTACTTC
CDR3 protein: CAISDPGSKLDRSNEQYF

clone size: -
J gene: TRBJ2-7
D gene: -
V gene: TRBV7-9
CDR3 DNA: TGTGCCAGCAGCTTACGAGAGGCACCAACCTACGAGCAGTACTTC
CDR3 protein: CASSLREAPTYEQYF

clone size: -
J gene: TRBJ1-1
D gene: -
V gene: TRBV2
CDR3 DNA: TGTGCCAGCAGTGAATTGAGGAGGGTGTCCGAAGCTTTCTTT
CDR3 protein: CASSELRRVSEAFF

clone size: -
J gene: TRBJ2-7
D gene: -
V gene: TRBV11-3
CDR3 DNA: TGTGCCAGCAGCTTAAAATCGGGGTACGAGCAGTACTTC
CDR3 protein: CASSLKSGYEQYF

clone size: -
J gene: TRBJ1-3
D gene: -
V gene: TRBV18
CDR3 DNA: TGTGCCAGCTCGCCAACTCATCTCGGCCCAGGGGGAAACACCATATATTTT
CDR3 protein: CASSPTHLGPGGNTIYF

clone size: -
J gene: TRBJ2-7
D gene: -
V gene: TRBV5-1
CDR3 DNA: TGCGCCAGCAGCTTGGGGGCCGGTTGGAACGAGCAGTACTTC
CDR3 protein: CASSLGAGWNEQYF

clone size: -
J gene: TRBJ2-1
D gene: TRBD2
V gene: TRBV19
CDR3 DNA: TGTGCCAGTAGTACGGGACTAGCGTACAACAATGAGCAGTTCTTC
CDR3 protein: CASSTGLAYNNEQFF

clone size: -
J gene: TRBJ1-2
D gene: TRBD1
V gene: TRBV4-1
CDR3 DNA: TGCGCCAGCAGCCAACGCCGGGACAGGGGGTCGGGGGGCTACACCTTC
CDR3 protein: CASSQRRDRGSGGYTF

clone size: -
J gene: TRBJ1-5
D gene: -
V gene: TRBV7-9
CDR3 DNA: TGTGCCAGCAGCCCAGGGCCTCAGCCCCAGCATTTT
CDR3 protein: CASSPGPQPQHF

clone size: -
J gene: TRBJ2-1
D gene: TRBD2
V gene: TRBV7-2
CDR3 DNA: TGTGCCAGCAGCTCGCTAGCGGGGGGATACAATGAGCAGTTCTTC
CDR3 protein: CASSSLAGGYNEQFF

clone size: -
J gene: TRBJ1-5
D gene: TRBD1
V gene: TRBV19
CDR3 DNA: TGTGCCAGTACCAGAACAGGGGCGCATAGCAATCAGCCCCAGCATTTT
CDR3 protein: CASTRTGAHSNQPQHF

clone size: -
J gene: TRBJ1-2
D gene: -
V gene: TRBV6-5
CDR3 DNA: TGTGCCAGCAGTCCAACCCCAGGGTTCTATGGCTACACCTTC
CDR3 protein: CASSPTPGFYGYTF

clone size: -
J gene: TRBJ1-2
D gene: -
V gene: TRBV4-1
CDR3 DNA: TGCGCCAGCAGCCAAGAGACAGGTCAGACCTTC
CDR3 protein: CASSQETGQTF

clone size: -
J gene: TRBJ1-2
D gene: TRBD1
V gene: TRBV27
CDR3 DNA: TGTGCCAGCAGTTTCAACTACCGGGACAGGAACGCTAACTATGGCTACACCTTC
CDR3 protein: CASSFNYRDRNANYGYTF

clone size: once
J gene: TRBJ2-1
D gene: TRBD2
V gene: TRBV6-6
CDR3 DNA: TGTGCCAGCAATCGCGGGAGGGCCTTAAATGAGCAGTTCTTC
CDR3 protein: CASNRGRALNEQFF

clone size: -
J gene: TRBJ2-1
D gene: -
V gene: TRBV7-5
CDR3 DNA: TGTGCCAGAAGCCACGAAGGGCTAGCATTAGCCAATGAGCAGTTCTTC
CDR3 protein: CARSHEGLALANEQFF

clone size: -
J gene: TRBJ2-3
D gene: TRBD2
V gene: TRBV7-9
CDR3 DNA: TGTGCCAGCAGCTATACTAGCGGGAGTACCACAGATACGCAGTATTTT
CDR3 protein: CASSYTSGSTTDTQYF

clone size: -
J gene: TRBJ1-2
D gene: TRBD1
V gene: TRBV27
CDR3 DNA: TGTGCCAGCCAACCCGGGGGACAGAGTTATGGCTACACCTTC
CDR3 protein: CASQPGGQSYGYTF

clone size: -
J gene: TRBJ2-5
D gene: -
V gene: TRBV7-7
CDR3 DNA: TGTGCCAGCAGCGTGACAGGACAAGGGAGAGAGACCCAGTACTTC
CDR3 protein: CASSVTGQGRETQYF

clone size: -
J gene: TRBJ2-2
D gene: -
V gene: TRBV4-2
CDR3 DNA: TGTGCCAGCAGCCATGCCGACTATCGAACGAACACCGGGGAGCTGTTTTTT
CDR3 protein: CASSHADYRTNTGELFF

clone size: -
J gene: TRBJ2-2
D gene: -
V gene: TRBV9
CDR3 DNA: TGTGCCAGCAGCGCCGGGCCGGGGGTGGCCACCGGGGAGCTGTTTTTT
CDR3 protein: CASSAGPGVATGELFF

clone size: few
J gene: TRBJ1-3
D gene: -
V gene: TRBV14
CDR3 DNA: TGTGCCAGCAGCCAAGGGGGACTGCTGGTTGGAAACACCATATATTTT
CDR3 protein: CASSQGGLLVGNTIYF

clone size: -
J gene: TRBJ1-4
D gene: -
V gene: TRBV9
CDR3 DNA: TGTGCCAGCAGCGCAGGGCAGAGAAATGAAAAACTGTTTTTT
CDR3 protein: CASSAGQRNEKLFF

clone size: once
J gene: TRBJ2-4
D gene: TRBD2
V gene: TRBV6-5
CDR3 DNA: TGTGCCAGCAGGGGATTTAGCGGGAAAGGGGACATTCAGTACTTC
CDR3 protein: CASRGFSGKGDIQYF

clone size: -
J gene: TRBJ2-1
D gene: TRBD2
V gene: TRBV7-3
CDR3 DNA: TGTGCCAGCAGCCTAACGACTAGCGGCTACAATGAGCAGTTCTTC
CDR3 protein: CASSLTTSGYNEQFF

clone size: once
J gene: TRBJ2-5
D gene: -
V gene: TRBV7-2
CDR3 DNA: TGTGCCAGCAGCTTAGTTTTAGGAGGAGAGACCCAGTACTTC
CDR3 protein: CASSLVLGGETQYF